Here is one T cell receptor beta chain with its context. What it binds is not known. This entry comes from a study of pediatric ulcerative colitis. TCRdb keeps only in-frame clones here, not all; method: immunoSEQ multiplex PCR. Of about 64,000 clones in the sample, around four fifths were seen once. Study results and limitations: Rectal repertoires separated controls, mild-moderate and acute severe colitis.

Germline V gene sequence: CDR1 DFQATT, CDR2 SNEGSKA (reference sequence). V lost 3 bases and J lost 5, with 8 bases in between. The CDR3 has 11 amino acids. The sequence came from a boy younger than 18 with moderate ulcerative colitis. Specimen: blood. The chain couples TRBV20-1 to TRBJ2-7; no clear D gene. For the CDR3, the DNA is TGCAGTGCTAGCATTATACACGAGCAGTACTTC. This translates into CSASIIHEQYF.